This T cell receptor (beta chain) was profiled in a study of cytomegalovirus exposure and HLA in healthy donors. At the level of the study: The roughly 700 first-cohort repertoires shared a platform with the approximately 130 validation repertoires, as reported in a later analysis.

TCRdb's copy holds only in-frame clones and misses some; the assay was immunoSEQ multiplex PCR. The repertoire includes a few hundred thousand clones, roughly 85% of them detected once, and over 0.95% sits in the top ten. Study-level findings and limits: Associated with cytomegalovirus, according to the listing, were about 160 TCR beta chains. There were a few CMV-associated chains whose specificity for CMV antigens was confirmed in vitro. Generally TCR sequences proved uncommon, though certain public TCRs appeared in numerous donors.

Trimming removed 3 bases at V and 1 base at J, with 8 bases between. CDR1 and CDR2 from the germline V gene are MNHEY and SVGAGI. The CDR3 totals 14 residues. Comments on this clone: The antigen remains unidentified.

The sample consisted of PBMCs. The sequence was collected from a woman between 18 and 30 years old in good health and CMV-seronegative. The chain carries TRBV6-5 and TRBJ2-3, with D perhaps TRBD2 (6 bases). DNA for the CDR3: TGTGCCAGCAGTTATTCTAGCGGCACAGATACGCAGTATTTT. Translating gives CASSYSSGTDTQYF.